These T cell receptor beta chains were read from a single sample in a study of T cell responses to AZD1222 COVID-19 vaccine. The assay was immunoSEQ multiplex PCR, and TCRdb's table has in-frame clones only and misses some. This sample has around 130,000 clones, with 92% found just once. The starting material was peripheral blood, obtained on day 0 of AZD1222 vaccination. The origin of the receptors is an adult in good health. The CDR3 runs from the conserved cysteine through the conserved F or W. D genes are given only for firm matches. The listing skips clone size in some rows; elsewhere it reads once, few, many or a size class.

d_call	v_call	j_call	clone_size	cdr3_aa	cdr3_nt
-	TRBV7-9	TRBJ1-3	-	CASTYSSGNTIYF	TGTGCCAGCACCTATTCCTCTGGAAACACCATATATTTT
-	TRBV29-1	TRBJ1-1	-	CSVERQMNTEAFF	TGCAGCGTTGAAAGGCAGATGAACACTGAAGCTTTCTTT
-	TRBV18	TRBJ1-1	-	CASSPYEGHTEAFF	TGTGCCAGCTCACCATACGAGGGGCACACTGAAGCTTTCTTT
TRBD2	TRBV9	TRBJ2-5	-	CASTRAGGLQETQYF	TGTGCCAGCACTCGAGCGGGAGGGCTTCAAGAGACCCAGTACTTC
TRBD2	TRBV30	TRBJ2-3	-	CAWELAGEDTQYF	TGTGCCTGGGAACTAGCGGGAGAAGATACGCAGTATTTT
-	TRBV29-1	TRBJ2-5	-	CSERRTQETQYF	TGCAGCGAACGACGGACCCAAGAGACCCAGTACTTC
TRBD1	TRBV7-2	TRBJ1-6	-	CASSPIGTGGLNSPLHF	TGTGCCAGCAGCCCCATAGGGACAGGGGGATTGAATTCACCCCTCCACTTT
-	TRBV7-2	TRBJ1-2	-	CASSLVIQEGYTF	TGTGCCAGCAGCTTGGTGATACAGGAGGGCTACACCTTC
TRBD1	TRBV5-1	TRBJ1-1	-	CASSGTGDGTEAFF	TGCGCCAGCAGCGGGACAGGGGACGGGACTGAAGCTTTCTTT
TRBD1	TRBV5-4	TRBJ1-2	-	CASSPQQTGNYGYTF	TGTGCCAGCAGCCCTCAACAGACAGGGAACTATGGCTACACCTTC
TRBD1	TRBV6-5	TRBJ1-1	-	CASSWDRANTEAFF	TGTGCCAGCAGTTGGGACAGAGCTAACACTGAAGCTTTCTTT
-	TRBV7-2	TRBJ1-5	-	CASSLRGNQPQHF	TGTGCCAGCAGCTTAAGGGGCAATCAGCCCCAGCATTTT
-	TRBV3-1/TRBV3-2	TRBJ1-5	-	CASSPAGMGNQPQHF	TGTGCCAGCAGCCCAGCCGGGATGGGCAATCAGCCCCAGCATTTT
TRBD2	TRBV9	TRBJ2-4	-	CASSPGTSGGAKNIQYF	TGTGCCAGCAGCCCCGGGACTAGCGGGGGGGCCAAAAACATTCAGTACTTC
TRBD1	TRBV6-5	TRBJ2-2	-	CASDGTVNTGELFF	TGTGCCAGCGATGGGACAGTGAACACCGGGGAGCTGTTTTTT
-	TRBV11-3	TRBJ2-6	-	CASSLDQGTGANVLTF	TGTGCCAGCAGCTTAGATCAAGGGACTGGGGCCAACGTCCTGACTTTC
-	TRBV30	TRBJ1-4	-	CAWSVGGGNEKLFF	TGTGCCTGGAGTGTTGGGGGGGGTAATGAAAAACTGTTTTTT
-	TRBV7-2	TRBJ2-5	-	CASSAGRRETQYF	TGTGCCAGCAGCGCGGGCCGCCGGGAGACCCAGTACTTC
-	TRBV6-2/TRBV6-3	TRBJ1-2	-	CASSIGQKNYGYTF	TGTGCCAGCAGTATAGGACAGAAAAACTATGGCTACACCTTC
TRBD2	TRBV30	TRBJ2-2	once	CAWQPKRGRPNTGELFF	TGTGCCTGGCAGCCGAAGCGGGGGAGACCGAACACCGGGGAGCTGTTTTTT
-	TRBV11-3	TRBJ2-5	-	CASSWGRANQETQYF	TGTGCCAGCAGCTGGGGGCGGGCGAACCAAGAGACCCAGTACTTC
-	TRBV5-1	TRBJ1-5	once	CASSPGGGSSNQPQHF	TGCGCCAGCAGCCCCGGGGGGGGCAGTAGCAATCAGCCCCAGCATTTT